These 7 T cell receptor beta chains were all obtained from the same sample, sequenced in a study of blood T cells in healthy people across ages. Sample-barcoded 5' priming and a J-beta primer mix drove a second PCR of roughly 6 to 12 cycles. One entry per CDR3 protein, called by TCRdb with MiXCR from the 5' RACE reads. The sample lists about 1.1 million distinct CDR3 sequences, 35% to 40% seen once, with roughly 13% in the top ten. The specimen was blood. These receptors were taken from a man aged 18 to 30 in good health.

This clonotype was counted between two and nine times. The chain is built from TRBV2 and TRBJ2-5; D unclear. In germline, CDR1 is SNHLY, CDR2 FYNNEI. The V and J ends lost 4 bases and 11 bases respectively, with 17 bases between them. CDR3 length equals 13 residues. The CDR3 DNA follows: TGTGCCAGCAGTGTTGTGGATTCTGGGGTGCAGTACTTC. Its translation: CASSVVDSGVQYF.

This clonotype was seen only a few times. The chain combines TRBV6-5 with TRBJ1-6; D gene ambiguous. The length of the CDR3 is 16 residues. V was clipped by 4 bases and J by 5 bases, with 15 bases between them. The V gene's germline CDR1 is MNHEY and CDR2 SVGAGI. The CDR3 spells CASSSLSTRDNSPLHF. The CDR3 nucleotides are TGTGCCAGCAGTTCCCTCTCGACCCGCGATAATTCACCCCTCCACTTT.

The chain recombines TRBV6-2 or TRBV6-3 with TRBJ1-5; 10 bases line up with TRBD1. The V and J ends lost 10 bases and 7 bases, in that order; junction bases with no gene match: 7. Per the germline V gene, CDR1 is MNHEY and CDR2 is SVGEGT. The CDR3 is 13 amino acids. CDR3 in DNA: TGTGCCACCAGAAGGACAGGGGGACAGCCCCAGCATTTT. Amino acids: CATRRTGGQPQHF.

The CDR3 protein is CASSQDWANYGYTF. The DNA of the CDR3 is TGTGCCAGCAGCCAAGATTGGGCTAACTATGGCTACACCTTC. The chain uses TRBV3-1 and TRBJ1-2; unclear D gene. The CDR3 has 14 amino acids. The V end lost 0 bases, the J end lost 0 bases, and 5 bases lay between the germline ends. Germline V gene lookup returns CDR1 LGHDT and CDR2 YNNKEL (reference sequence).

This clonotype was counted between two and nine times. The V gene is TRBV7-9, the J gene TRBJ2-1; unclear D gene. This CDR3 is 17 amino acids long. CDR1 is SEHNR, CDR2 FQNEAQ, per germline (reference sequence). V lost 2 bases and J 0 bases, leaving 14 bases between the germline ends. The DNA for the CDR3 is TGTGCCAGCAGCTTACCCAGCGCGATTCCCTCCTACAATGAGCAGTTCTTC. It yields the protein CASSLPSAIPSYNEQFF.

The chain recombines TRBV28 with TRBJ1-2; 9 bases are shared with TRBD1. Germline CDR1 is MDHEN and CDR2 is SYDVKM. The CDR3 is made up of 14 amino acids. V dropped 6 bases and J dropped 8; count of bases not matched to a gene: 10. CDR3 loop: CASRVLQGAGGYTF. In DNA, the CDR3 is TGTGCCAGCAGGGTACTACAGGGGGCGGGAGGCTACACCTTC.

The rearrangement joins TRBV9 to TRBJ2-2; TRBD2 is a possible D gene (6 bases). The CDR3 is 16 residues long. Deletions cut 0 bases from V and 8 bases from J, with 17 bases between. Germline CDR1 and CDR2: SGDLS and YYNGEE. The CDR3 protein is CASSVGEEQIQGELFF. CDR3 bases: TGTGCCAGCAGCGTAGGGGAGGAACAGATTCAGGGGGAGCTGTTTTTT.